These 24 T cell receptor beta chains share one sample of origin, sequenced in a study of cytomegalovirus exposure and HLA in healthy donors (dated by TCRdb to the late 2010s). The library was produced with the immunoSEQ multiplex PCR assay. For the multiplex PCR, a mixture combining 60 forward primers for TCR Vbeta segments and 13 reverse primers for TCR Jbeta segments was used. Drawn from immuneACCESS, this table holds only the in-frame rearrangements with V and J called that TCRdb kept. Clones are partly lost; checked studies trace under half to an unresolved V gene and leave the rest unexplained. In this sample the table shows approximately 100,000 clones, 65% to 75% of which occur a single time. About 4.5% of the sample rests with the top ten. Sequences were obtained from PBMCs. These receptors came from a woman aged 18-35 years in good health and CMV-seropositive.

This chain connects TRBV28 to TRBJ2-3; 7 bases are a match to TRBD1. The junction had 2 bases not matched to a gene; V was cut back by 5 bases and J by 3 bases. This CDR3 is built from 13 residues. Germline V gives CDR1 MDHEN, CDR2 SYDVKM. The CDR3, as DNA: TGTGCCAGCAGTACGGGACAGACAGATACGCAGTATTTT. Protein product: CASSTGQTDTQYF.

V and J are TRBV14 and TRBJ1-3; no clear D. The length of the CDR3 is 17 residues. V lost 0 bases and J lost 0, with 12 bases in between. Germline CDR1 and CDR2: SGHDN and FVKESK. CDR3 DNA sequence: TGTGCCAGCAGCCAAGAGGCTGCCCGGAGCTCTGGAAACACCATATATTTT. Encoded protein: CASSQEAARSSGNTIYF.

The rearrangement links TRBV6-1 to TRBJ1-2, with TRBD1 matching 8 bases. The ends lost 0 bases at V and 4 bases at J; junction bases unmatched: 4. This CDR3 region has 15 residues. Germline CDR1 MNHNS, CDR2 SASEGT. This CDR3 reads CASSEAQGAGYGYTF. CDR3 bases: TGTGCCAGCAGTGAAGCCCAGGGGGCAGGCTATGGCTACACCTTC.

This rearrangement joins TRBV7-6 to TRBJ2-1, with D possibly matching TRBD2 (5 bases). V was pared by 1 base and J by 6 bases, with 7 bases between. Germline CDR1 is SGHVS and CDR2 is FNYEAQ. The CDR3 totals 13 residues. In nucleotides, the CDR3 is TGTGCCAGCAGCTTAGGCGCGGGCAATGAGCAGTTCTTC. Amino acid sequence: CASSLGAGNEQFF.

J is TRBJ2-6 and V is TRBV25-1; possible D gene TRBD1, 6 bases. This CDR3 is 15 amino acids long. Trimming removed 4 bases from V and 0 bases from J, with 7 bases in between. Looked up from germline, CDR1 is MGHDK and CDR2 is SYGVNS. CDR3 region: CASSGGRSGANVLTF. CDR3 in DNA: TGTGCCAGCAGTGGGGGGCGCTCTGGGGCCAACGTCCTGACTTTC. Full variable domain (outside the CDR3, taken from reference TRBV25-1 and TRBJ2-6): EADIYQTPRYLVIGTGKKITLECSQTMGHDKMYWYQQDPGMELHLIHYSYGVNSTEKGDLSSESTVSRIRTEHFPLTLESARPSHTSQYLCASSGGRSGANVLTFGAGSRLTVL.

This clone occurred a few times. This sequence joins TRBV6-6 and TRBJ2-1, with 7 bases identical to TRBD2. The CDR3 has 16 residues. Trimming at V came to 0 bases and at J to 7 bases, leaving 9 bases not matched to a gene. The germline gives CDR1 MNHNY, CDR2 SVGAGI (reference sequence). The CDR3 DNA reads TGTGCCAGCAGTTACTCCGCGGGAGACGGAAATAATGAGCAGTTCTTC. It translates to CASSYSAGDGNNEQFF.

The V gene is TRBV5-4, the J gene TRBJ2-1; D is perhaps TRBD1 (6 bases). The CDR3 covers 13 residues. Trimming took off 0 bases at V and 9 bases at J, with 10 bases between the two ends. The germline CDR1 and CDR2 sequences are SGHNT and YYREEE (reference sequence). CDR3 sequence reads: CASSLVQGVEQFF. The CDR3 DNA is TGTGCCAGCAGCTTGGTACAGGGAGTTGAGCAGTTCTTC.

CDR3 DNA sequence: TGTGCCAGTAGCAGCCGCAGGGGACGCAATCAGCCCCAGCATTTT. It is translated as CASSSRRGRNQPQHF. V and J are TRBV19 and TRBJ1-5; a weak D match, TRBD1 (6 bases). CDR3 length: 15 residues. Per the germline V gene, CDR1 is LNHDA and CDR2 is SQIVND (reference sequence). Trimming removed 6 bases from V and 2 bases from J, with 14 bases in between.

The V and J genes are TRBV19 and TRBJ2-7; the D is unclear. Trimming cost V 5 bases and J 0 bases, with 14 bases left between them. CDR1 is LNHDA, CDR2 SQIVND, per germline (reference sequence). CDR3 length: 15 amino acids. The DNA for the CDR3 is TGTGCCAGTAGTCAGTCGACACGAAGCTCCTACGAGCAGTACTTC. It encodes CASSQSTRSSYEQYF.

The rearrangement links TRBV7-2 to TRBJ1-1, with D unresolved. Per the germline V gene, CDR1 is SGHTA and CDR2 is FQGNSA. Trimming removed 3 bases at V and 1 base at J, with 9 bases between. The CDR3 consists of 14 residues. In nucleotides, the CDR3 is TGTGCCAGCAGCTTCGAAACAACGAACACTGAAGCTTTCTTT. It translates to CASSFETTNTEAFF.

V and J are TRBV19 and TRBJ2-7; 7 bases agree with TRBD1. The junction had 4 bases not matched to a gene; V was cut back by 3 bases and J by 2 bases. From germline, CDR1 is LNHDA and CDR2 SQIVND (reference sequence). This CDR3 is 14 amino acids long. The CDR3 nucleotides are TGTGCCAGTAGTATCATGGGACAGACCTACGAGCAGTACTTC. Translating gives CASSIMGQTYEQYF.

CDR3 sequence (DNA): TGTGCCAGCTCACCTCGGGAGAGGCCAGATACGCAGTATTTT. This gives the protein CASSPRERPDTQYF. The chain has TRBV18 and TRBJ2-3, with a possible D match to TRBD2 (6 bases). The CDR3 length is 14 residues. V gave up 3 bases and J gave up 4 bases, with 11 bases separating them. Germline CDR1 and CDR2: KGHSH and LQKENI. The whole variable domain, filled in from reference TRBV18 and TRBJ2-3, reads NAGVMQNPRHLVRRRGQEARLRCSPMKGHSHVYWYRQLPEEGLKFMVYLQKENIIDESGMPKERFSAEFPKEGPSILRIQQVVRGDSAAYFCASSPRERPDTQYFGPGTRLTVL.

The rearrangement joins TRBV5-1 to TRBJ1-1, with D perhaps TRBD1 (5 bases). With 4 bases removed from V and 0 bases from J, the gap between germline ends came to 16 bases. Germline lookup yields CDR1 SGHRS and CDR2 YFSETQ. CDR3 length: 16 amino acids. This CDR3 reads CASSQTGAHMNTEAFF. In nucleotides, the CDR3 is TGCGCCAGCAGCCAAACAGGCGCTCACATGAACACTGAAGCTTTCTTT.

The rearrangement links TRBV10-3 to TRBJ1-3; 9 nucleotides match TRBD1. Germline values: CDR1 ENHRY, CDR2 SYGVKD. The CDR3 covers 15 residues. J lost 2 bases, V lost 4 bases, and 3 bases had no gene match. CDR3 DNA sequence: TGTGCCATCAGTGGGACAGGGGCGCCTGGAAACACCATATATTTT. Translated, it gives CAISGTGAPGNTIYF.

This chain connects TRBV27 to TRBJ1-2; 9 bases agree with TRBD1. The CDR3 is 14 amino acids. The trim removed 4 bases at V and 4 bases at J, leaving 4 bases unmatched. Germline CDR1 and CDR2: MNHEY and SMNVEV (reference sequence). Here the CDR3 reads CASSSGQGTYGYTF. CDR3 DNA: TGTGCCAGCAGTTCGGGACAGGGAACCTATGGCTACACCTTC.

This clone showed up just a few times. The V gene is TRBV7-2, the J gene TRBJ2-7, with a possible D match to TRBD2 (6 bases). V dropped 4 bases and J dropped 4 bases, with 14 bases sitting between them. Germline V lookup: CDR1 SGHTA, CDR2 FQGNSA. CDR3 length: 14 residues. The CDR3 region has the DNA TGTGCCAGCAGCTCAGGTGGGACTTTTTACGAGCAGTACTTC. Translation: CASSSGGTFYEQYF.

CDR3 amino acids: CASSVDRNYGYTF. CDR3 sequence (DNA): TGTGCCAGCAGCGTAGACAGAAACTATGGCTACACCTTC. The gene calls are TRBV9 and TRBJ1-2; no clear D gene. CDR1 is SGDLS, CDR2 YYNGEE, per germline. The V end lost 0 bases, the J end lost 2 bases, and 5 bases lay between the germline ends. The CDR3 has 13 amino acids.

V and J are TRBV2 and TRBJ2-7, with 9 bases identical to TRBD1. This CDR3 contains 14 residues. V gave up 6 bases and J gave up 6 bases; unmatched junction bases: 9. The germline V gene encodes CDR1 SNHLY and CDR2 FYNNEI. The CDR3 region is CASSPGTGPLEQYF. For the CDR3, the DNA is TGTGCCAGCAGCCCCGGGACAGGGCCCCTCGAGCAGTACTTC.

This chain joins TRBV6-5 and TRBJ1-2; D possibly corresponds to TRBD1 (6 bases). The CDR3 contains 13 residues. Germline CDR1 is MNHEY and CDR2 is SVGAGI. Trimming pared 2 bases from V and 6 bases from J, leaving 10 bases between. Here the CDR3 DNA reads TGTGCCAGCAGTTACCGGGCAGGGGATGGCTACACCTTC. Translated, it gives CASSYRAGDGYTF.

The rearrangement links TRBV29-1 to TRBJ2-7; possible D gene TRBD1, 6 bases. V was trimmed by 1 base and J by 2 bases, leaving 6 bases between them. Germline V gives CDR1 SQVTM, CDR2 ANQGSEA. This CDR3 comprises 12 residues. The CDR3 nucleotides are TGCAGCGTTGAAGGGGACACCTACGAGCAGTACTTC. Its protein product is CSVEGDTYEQYF.

This clone has a handful of counts. As DNA, the CDR3 is TGCAGCGAAAAGACTAGCGGGAGGGGCCCTGGCTACGAGCAGTACTTC. Translated: CSEKTSGRGPGYEQYF. This sequence joins TRBV29-1 and TRBJ2-7; 14 bases agree with TRBD2. This CDR3 contains 16 residues. V lost 7 bases and J lost 3; bases outside the gene matches: 11. Germline V gives CDR1 SQVTM, CDR2 ANQGSEA.

This clone appeared once. The V call is TRBV5-1, the J call TRBJ1-5; D gene uncertain. In germline, CDR1 is SGHRS, CDR2 YFSETQ. The CDR3 has 15 amino acids. Trimming took off 0 bases at V and 0 bases at J, with 7 bases between the two ends. CDR3 in DNA: TGCGCCAGCAGCTTGGGAGCTTATAGCAATCAGCCCCAGCATTTT. Translated, it gives CASSLGAYSNQPQHF.

This clone was counted between two and nine times. The CDR3 DNA follows: TGCGCCAGCAGCCAAGATTACGGGTCTGGCGGGAGAGGGGATACGCAGTATTTT. Amino acids: CASSQDYGSGGRGDTQYF. The rearrangement links TRBV4-3 to TRBJ2-3; 7 bases are a match to TRBD2. V was clipped by 0 bases and J by 6 bases; unmatched bases: 15. The CDR3 is 18 amino acids. In germline, CDR1 is LGHNA, CDR2 YSLEER.

The chain couples TRBV16 to TRBJ2-4; the D gene is possibly TRBD2 (6 bases). CDR1 KGHSY and CDR2 FQNENV come from the germline V gene. Trimming shortened V by 8 bases and J by 6 bases, and 11 bases separated the two germline ends. The CDR3 is 12 residues long. The CDR3 reads CASLGTANIQYF. CDR3 bases: TGTGCCAGCCTGGGGACTGCAAACATTCAGTACTTC.